A selection of T cell receptor beta chains follows, all from one sample in a study of blood T cell repertoires in COVID-19. TCRdb's copy holds only in-frame clones and misses some; the assay was immunoSEQ multiplex PCR. Among approximately 200,000 clones, roughly four fifths were seen once, and the ten largest hold more than 4.5%. Specimen: peripheral blood. The receptors come from a woman aged 25-40 years with acute or convalescent COVID-19. The CDR3 runs from the conserved cysteine through the conserved F or W. The D gene is left open where the match is weak. Where a row states a size, it is once, few, many or the class of an expanded clone; other rows omit it.

J gene: TRBJ1-5
V gene: TRBV12-3/TRBV12-4
D gene: NA
clone size: NA
CDR3 protein: CASSPRGSQPQHF
CDR3 DNA: TGTGCCAGCAGTCCCCGAGGGAGTCAGCCCCAGCATTTT

J gene: TRBJ2-7
V gene: TRBV5-6
D gene: TRBD2
clone size: NA
CDR3 protein: CASSLFGTSGYEQYF
CDR3 DNA: TGTGCCAGCAGCTTATTCGGGACTAGCGGTTACGAGCAGTACTTC

J gene: TRBJ2-5
V gene: TRBV5-1
D gene: TRBD1
clone size: NA
CDR3 protein: CASWGQGAGETQYF
CDR3 DNA: TGCGCCAGCTGGGGACAGGGGGCAGGAGAGACCCAGTACTTC

J gene: TRBJ2-3
V gene: TRBV24-1
D gene: TRBD1
clone size: NA
CDR3 protein: CATSDYRGEGTDTQYF
CDR3 DNA: TGTGCCACCAGTGATTACAGGGGGGAGGGCACAGATACGCAGTATTTT

J gene: TRBJ2-1
V gene: TRBV21-1
D gene: NA
clone size: NA
CDR3 protein: CASSTGGGRAYNEQFF
CDR3 DNA: TGTGCCAGCAGCACAGGCGGGGGAAGGGCCTACAATGAGCAGTTCTTC

J gene: TRBJ2-5
V gene: TRBV7-9
D gene: NA
clone size: NA
CDR3 protein: CASSPPGGTVETQYF
CDR3 DNA: TGTGCCAGCAGCCCACCTGGGGGGACGGTAGAGACCCAGTACTTC

J gene: TRBJ2-7
V gene: TRBV7-2
D gene: NA
clone size: NA
CDR3 protein: CASSLGQDWNYEQYF
CDR3 DNA: TGTGCCAGCAGCTTAGGACAGGACTGGAACTACGAGCAGTACTTC

J gene: TRBJ2-2
V gene: TRBV6-5
D gene: NA
clone size: few
CDR3 protein: CASSYGLNTGELFF
CDR3 DNA: TGTGCCAGCAGTTACGGACTTAACACCGGGGAGCTGTTTTTT

J gene: TRBJ2-3
V gene: TRBV11-2
D gene: NA
clone size: NA
CDR3 protein: CASSLGTQTDTQYF
CDR3 DNA: TGTGCCAGCAGCCTCGGGACTCAAACAGATACGCAGTATTTT

J gene: TRBJ2-5
V gene: TRBV7-9
D gene: TRBD1
clone size: NA
CDR3 protein: CASSGLQGASWETQYF
CDR3 DNA: TGTGCCAGCAGCGGACTACAGGGGGCGTCTTGGGAGACCCAGTACTTC

J gene: TRBJ2-5
V gene: TRBV18
D gene: TRBD1
clone size: NA
CDR3 protein: CASSPPKGALQETQYF
CDR3 DNA: TGTGCCAGCTCACCACCGAAGGGGGCCCTTCAAGAGACCCAGTACTTC

J gene: TRBJ1-6
V gene: TRBV5-6
D gene: TRBD1
clone size: NA
CDR3 protein: CASSYGTVDSPLHF
CDR3 DNA: TGTGCCAGCAGCTATGGGACAGTGGATTCACCCCTCCACTTT

J gene: TRBJ1-5
V gene: TRBV30
D gene: NA
clone size: NA
CDR3 protein: CAWEQGNQPQHF
CDR3 DNA: TGTGCCTGGGAACAGGGCAATCAGCCCCAGCATTTT

J gene: TRBJ2-2
V gene: TRBV21-1
D gene: NA
clone size: few
CDR3 protein: CASSTRVRGGELFF
CDR3 DNA: TGTGCCAGCAGCACGCGGGTCAGGGGAGGGGAGCTGTTTTTT

J gene: TRBJ1-3
V gene: TRBV28
D gene: TRBD1
clone size: NA
CDR3 protein: CASSLVGQGIRNTIYF
CDR3 DNA: TGTGCCAGCAGTCTAGTGGGACAGGGGATTAGGAACACCATATATTTT

J gene: TRBJ1-2
V gene: TRBV27
D gene: TRBD1
clone size: NA
CDR3 protein: CASSLLGQGYGYTF
CDR3 DNA: TGTGCCAGCAGTTTATTAGGACAGGGCTATGGCTACACCTTC

J gene: TRBJ1-1
V gene: TRBV28
D gene: NA
clone size: NA
CDR3 protein: CASSFTGGSTEAFF
CDR3 DNA: TGTGCCAGCAGTTTCACGGGGGGGAGCACTGAAGCTTTCTTT

J gene: TRBJ2-7
V gene: TRBV5-1
D gene: NA
clone size: NA
CDR3 protein: CASSPGAREQYF
CDR3 DNA: TGCGCCAGCAGCCCTGGGGCGCGGGAGCAGTACTTC

J gene: TRBJ2-1
V gene: TRBV9
D gene: NA
clone size: many
CDR3 protein: CASSVRLDRLAPNEQFF
CDR3 DNA: TGTGCCAGCAGCGTAAGACTGGATCGGCTAGCCCCCAATGAGCAGTTCTTC

J gene: TRBJ2-7
V gene: TRBV25-1
D gene: TRBD1
clone size: NA
CDR3 protein: CASSKQGAPYEQYF
CDR3 DNA: TGTGCCAGCAGTAAACAGGGGGCCCCCTACGAGCAGTACTTC

J gene: TRBJ1-1
V gene: TRBV6-6
D gene: TRBD1
clone size: NA
CDR3 protein: CASSPGQGFGEAFF
CDR3 DNA: TGTGCCAGCAGCCCGGGACAGGGGTTCGGTGAAGCTTTCTTT

J gene: TRBJ1-2
V gene: TRBV3-1/TRBV3-2
D gene: NA
clone size: NA
CDR3 protein: CASSHRGSNYGYTF
CDR3 DNA: TGTGCCAGCAGCCACAGGGGAAGTAACTATGGCTACACCTTC